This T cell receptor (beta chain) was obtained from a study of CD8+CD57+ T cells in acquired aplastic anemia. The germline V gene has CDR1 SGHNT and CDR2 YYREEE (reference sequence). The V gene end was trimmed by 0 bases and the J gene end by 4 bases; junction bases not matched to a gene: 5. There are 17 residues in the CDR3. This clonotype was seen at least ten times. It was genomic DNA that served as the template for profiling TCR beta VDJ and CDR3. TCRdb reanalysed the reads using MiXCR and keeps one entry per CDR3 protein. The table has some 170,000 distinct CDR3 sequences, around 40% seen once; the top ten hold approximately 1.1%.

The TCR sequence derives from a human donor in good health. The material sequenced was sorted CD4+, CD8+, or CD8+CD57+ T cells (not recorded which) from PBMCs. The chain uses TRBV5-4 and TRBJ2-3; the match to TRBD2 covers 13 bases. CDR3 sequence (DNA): TGTGCCAGCAGCTTGGCCAGTACTAGCGGGGGGGCAGATACGCAGTATTTT. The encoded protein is CASSLASTSGGADTQYF.